The present TCR beta chain was sequenced within a study of shared clonotypes between healthy human individuals (dated by TCRdb to the early 2020s). Regarding the complete study: The cohort comprised two women and a few men aged 18 to 49 years. Leukapheresis yielded between about 0.85 and 9 billion PBMCs per donor. To estimate repertoire size and how much clonotype sharing occurs between individuals, the study deeply sequenced the blood TCR repertoires of 4 to 6 healthy adults. Per donor, three plates each were used for CD4 naive and CD4 memory, two for CD8 naive, and one for CD8 memory. To increase sequencing depth and limit assay-specific biases, TCR repertoire library preparation and sequencing were carried out by different laboratories using diverse techniques. Broad study findings and their caveats: Incomplete sequencing was indicated by rarefaction of sorted-subset datasets, despite the large sequencing depth. Sampling was restricted to blood, and TCR repertoires in tissues likely differ from the TCR repertoires found in blood. Larger estimated clonotype richness was generally found for naive subsets than for memory subsets. Higher generation probabilities were observed for clonotypes shared by all four sorted-subset donors than for non-shared clonotypes. Because the study included a small number of donors, the genetic and exposure-history diversity represented was limited. Sharing across four donors was observed for 5% to 6.5% of naive CD4, under 4% of naive CD8, 2% to 2.5% of memory CD4, and about 0.39% of memory CD8 clonotypes. Pairwise subsampling led to the expectation that sequencing depth would affect the degree of clonotype sharing among donors.

About this clone: The specificity of this receptor is unknown. No base quality information exists; no much larger clone differs at one position.

Using the deep immunoSEQ assay, TCR CDR3 regions were amplified from genomic DNA by multiplex PCR. For each cell subset, the extracted genomic DNA was distributed evenly across all wells of several immunoSEQ 96-well plates, and each plate served as one replicate. Each replicate PCR for sorted subsets received about 200 ng genomic DNA, equal to around 32,000 T cell genomes. The purified libraries were quantified using a Qubit 3.0 fluorometer, sized with a Bioanalyzer 2100, and then quantified again using the KAPA Library Quantification kit. Every immunoSEQ 96-well plate was sequenced on a dedicated single-read 150-cycle Illumina NextSeq 550 flow cell. Per the source publication's procedure: Because the immunoSEQ output included only junctional sequences and no quality scores, the filtering could not be the same as the filtering used for full-length reads. Sequences were annotated with PyIR, a Python wrapper for IgBLAST v1.9, using IMGT germline references to assign V/J genes and CDR3. Reads were removed for weak V/J assignments (E-value above 1e-6), missing CDR3, stop codons, out-of-frame junctions, or ambiguous translated residues. V3J clonotypes were defined by identical inferred V gene, J gene, and CDR3 amino acid sequence. Percentage overlap between repertoires was calculated by dividing the number of shared unique clonotypes by the size of the smaller repertoire. Repertoire richness was assessed with RTK rarefaction, the Chao1 estimator, and Recon v2.1 estimates of unobserved clonotypes. OLGA was used to compute generation probabilities for all TCRbeta clonotypes that the gDNA method yielded from a handful of donors. This immuneACCESS table, as held by TCRdb, lists in-frame sequences with V and J called but not all clones. Of the missing ones, under half trace to an unresolved V gene in checked studies; the others have no known cause. V and J calls plus clone size are reproduced from that table; the DNA served to infer D and trimming. The sample profile shows some 1.5 million clones; approximately 96% of them were found once. The ten largest clones take up more than 0.9% of the sample.

Healthy HIV-negative adults with no recently reported acute infections or vaccinations were included as donors. Only Caucasian adults living in Nashville, Tennessee, USA were represented among the donors. Magnetic negative selection was used to enrich CD4+ T cells, after which naive cells were positively selected on CD45RA and the negative fraction became the memory subset. Blood was obtained by leukapheresis, after which PBMCs were separated by Ficoll-Histopaque density gradient centrifugation and cryopreserved in liquid nitrogen vapor phase. Purity and quantity of every magnetically sorted T cell population were checked by analytical flow cytometry. Genomic DNA was isolated from every sorted fraction and measured by UV absorbance on a Nanodrop 2000c. There are 16 amino acids in the CDR3, from cysteine to phenylalanine inclusive. The retained sequence is limited to the CDR3, 48 bases, with the frame set at the first base. The germline V gene yields KGHSH for CDR1 and LQKENI for CDR2. V and J are trimmed by 2 bases and 4 bases, and the gene matches miss 3 bases of the junction.

The TCR comes from a man aged 30 to 39 in good health. The specimen sequenced was naive CD4+ T cells sorted from blood. Explained via the paper, the cell subset or site label denotes: CD45RA+ positively selected. The rearrangement joined TRBV18 to TRBJ2-2; 11 bases in the junction line up with TRBD1. Read as DNA, the sequence is TGTGCCAGCTCACCAGGACAGGGGGCCGGCACCGGGGAGCTGTTTTTT. It translates to CASSPGQGAGTGELFF. The full variable domain, completed from the reference TRBV18 and TRBJ2-2 proteins outside the CDR3, reads NAGVMQNPRHLVRRRGQEARLRCSPMKGHSHVYWYRQLPEEGLKFMVYLQKENIIDESGMPKERFSAEFPKEGPSILRIQQVVRGDSAAYFCASSPGQGAGTGELFFGEGSRLTVL.